These 4 T cell receptor beta chains share one sample of origin, sequenced in a study of cytomegalovirus exposure and HLA in healthy donors (dated by TCRdb to about 2017). The library was obtained by the immunoSEQ multiplex PCR assay. For the multiplex PCR, a mixture combining 60 forward primers for TCR Vbeta segments and 13 reverse primers for TCR Jbeta segments was used. The clones in this table, taken by TCRdb from immuneACCESS, are in-frame only. Not every clone is retained; where verified, under half of the shortfall comes from an unresolved V gene, and the cause of the rest is unknown. Counted in this sample were some 130,000 clones; over 75% of them appeared once. In total, the top ten clones hold 4.2% of the sample. Source material: PBMCs. The origin of the receptors is a male donor in good health and CMV-seropositive.

This chain connects TRBV5-4 to TRBJ1-3, with a possible D match to TRBD1 (6 bases). Trimming cost V 0 bases and J 2 bases, with 12 bases left between them. CDR1 and CDR2 from the germline V gene are SGHNT and YYREEE (reference sequence). There are 16 residues in the CDR3. CDR3 sequence reads: CASSLVSGTPGNTIYF. The CDR3, as DNA: TGTGCCAGCAGCTTGGTATCTGGGACACCTGGAAACACCATATATTTT.

The chain combines TRBV10-3 with TRBJ2-2, with D possibly matching TRBD1 (6 bases). CDR3 length: 15 amino acids. CDR1 is ENHRY, CDR2 SYGVKD, per germline. V lost 0 bases, J lost 7 bases, and 12 bases lay in between. CDR3 sequence: CAISESTGQIGELFF. CDR3 DNA sequence: TGTGCCATCAGTGAGTCGACAGGACAAATCGGGGAGCTGTTTTTT.

The CDR3 sequence: CASTGAGGTEAFF. CDR3 DNA: TGTGCCAGCACTGGGGCCGGGGGGACTGAAGCTTTCTTT. The V gene is TRBV6-5, the J gene TRBJ1-1; a weak D match, TRBD1 (5 bases). The germline CDR1 and CDR2 sequences are MNHEY and SVGAGI. The CDR3 covers 13 residues. The ends were cut back, 7 bases at V and 5 bases at J, with 14 bases in the middle.

This chain connects TRBV5-1 to TRBJ2-7, with a tentative D call TRBD1 (5 bases). This CDR3 has 14 amino acids. Trimming cost V 4 bases and J 4 bases, with 15 bases left between them. Germline loops: CDR1 SGHRS, CDR2 YFSETQ. CDR3 protein: CASSTDPGAYEQYF. The CDR3 DNA follows: TGCGCCAGCAGCACGGACCCTGGGGCATACGAGCAGTACTTC.